These T cell receptor beta chains were read from a single sample in a study of OX40 agonist ivuxolimab in advanced cancers. Generated by immunoSEQ multiplex PCR, the TCRdb table keeps only in-frame clones and is missing some. The data contain under 150,000 clones, 85% to 90% of them singletons. Material: CD4+ or CD8+ T cells sorted from blood, obtained in a trial of the OX40 agonist ivuxolimab. These receptor sequences come from an adult with an advanced solid tumor such as melanoma, head and neck, liver or kidney cancer. Both conserved end residues are part of each CDR3. Part of the rows lack a size; the others show once, few, many or a class for expanded clones.

j_call | v_call | clone_size | cdr3_aa
TRBJ2-2 | TRBV7-9 | NA | CASSLGSAGQGYTGELFF
TRBJ2-3 | TRBV10-3 | NA | CAIRPGGPTDTQYF
TRBJ2-1 | TRBV28 | once | CASSRTGGNGEQFF
TRBJ1-5 | TRBV30 | NA | CAWSVQGGGRNQPQHF
TRBJ1-5 | TRBV7-2 | NA | CASSLDNSNQPQHF
TRBJ1-1 | TRBV6-1 | once | CASGEQGQSYTEAFF
TRBJ1-5 | TRBV5-5 | few | CASSLESGGNQPQHF
TRBJ2-3 | TRBV30 | NA | CAWAKGLAGGTDTQYF
TRBJ2-7 | TRBV7-9 | NA | CASSSSQQGLNEQYF
TRBJ1-1 | TRBV30 | few | CAWGKNTEAFF
TRBJ2-1 | TRBV2 | NA | CASSERSGGDSYNEQFF
TRBJ2-1 | TRBV30 | NA | CAWISPNSYNEQFF
TRBJ2-1 | TRBV7-2 | NA | CASSPDSNPNNEQFF
TRBJ2-5 | TRBV28 | NA | CASSLAGLAGGPIYF
TRBJ2-2 | TRBV5-4 | NA | CASSGGRENTGELFF
TRBJ2-7 | TRBV6-5 | NA | CASSYRDRGTYEQYF
TRBJ2-5 | TRBV2 | NA | CASSDIQGAKETQYF
TRBJ2-3 | TRBV27 | NA | CASSLAGTTSTDTQYF
TRBJ1-6 | TRBV28 | NA | CAIRGSPRGSLHF
TRBJ2-7 | TRBV28 | NA | CASSSWTSDFPPYEQYF
TRBJ1-2 | TRBV29-1 | few | CSAGGQGLGYTF
TRBJ1-5 | TRBV30 | NA | CAWSVMHTNQPQHF
TRBJ2-5 | TRBV6-1 | NA | CASSVGETQYF
TRBJ2-7 | TRBV15 | NA | CATRRTGNYEQYF
TRBJ2-4 | TRBV11-2 | NA | CASSPILGITNIQYF
TRBJ2-6 | TRBV7-9 | NA | CASSPRLHRAGANVLTF
TRBJ2-7 | TRBV5-5 | NA | CASSPLQGAYEQYF
TRBJ2-3 | TRBV28 | NA | CASRGGGGGTDTQYF
TRBJ1-6 | TRBV7-9 | NA | CASSLRTPYNSPLHF
TRBJ2-7 | TRBV27 | NA | CASSGLGLGISYEQYF